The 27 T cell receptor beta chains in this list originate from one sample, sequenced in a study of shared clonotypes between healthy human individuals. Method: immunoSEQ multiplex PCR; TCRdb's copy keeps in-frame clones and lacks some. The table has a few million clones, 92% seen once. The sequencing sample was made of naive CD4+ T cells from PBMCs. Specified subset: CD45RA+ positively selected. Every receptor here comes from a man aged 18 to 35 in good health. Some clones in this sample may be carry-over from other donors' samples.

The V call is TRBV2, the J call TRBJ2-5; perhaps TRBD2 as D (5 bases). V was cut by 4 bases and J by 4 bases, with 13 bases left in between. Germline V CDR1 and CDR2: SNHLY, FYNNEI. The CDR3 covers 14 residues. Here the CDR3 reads CASSADLSGETQYF. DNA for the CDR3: TGTGCCAGCAGTGCGGACTTGAGCGGAGAGACCCAGTACTTC.

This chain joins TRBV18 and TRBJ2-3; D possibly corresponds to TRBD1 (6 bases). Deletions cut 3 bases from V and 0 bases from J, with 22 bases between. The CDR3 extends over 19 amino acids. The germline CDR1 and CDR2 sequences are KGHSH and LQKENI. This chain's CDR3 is CASSPKQGLVAPSTDTQYF. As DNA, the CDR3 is TGTGCCAGCTCACCGAAGCAGGGGCTCGTAGCCCCTAGCACAGATACGCAGTATTTT.

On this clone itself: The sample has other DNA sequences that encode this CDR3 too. Here the CDR3 reads CASSLAGDPSYNEQFF. The CDR3 coding sequence is TGCGCCAGCAGCTTGGCTGGGGACCCCTCCTACAATGAGCAGTTCTTC. The genes are TRBV5-1 and TRBJ2-1; D could derive from TRBD1 or TRBD2 (5 bases each). Trimming cost V 0 bases and J 0 bases, with 10 bases left between them. CDR3 size: 16 residues. CDR1 is SGHRS and CDR2 is YFSETQ in the germline V gene.

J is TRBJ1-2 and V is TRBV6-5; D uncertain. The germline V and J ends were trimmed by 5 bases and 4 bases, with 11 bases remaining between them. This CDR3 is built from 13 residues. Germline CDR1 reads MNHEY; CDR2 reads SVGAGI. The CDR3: CASSESGSYGYTF. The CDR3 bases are TGTGCCAGCAGTGAATCCGGGAGCTATGGCTACACCTTC.

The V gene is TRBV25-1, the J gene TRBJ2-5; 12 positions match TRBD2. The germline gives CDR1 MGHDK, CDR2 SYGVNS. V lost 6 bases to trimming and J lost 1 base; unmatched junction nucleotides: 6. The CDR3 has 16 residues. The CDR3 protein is CASSRLAGVGQETQYF. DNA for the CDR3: TGTGCCAGCAGCCGACTAGCGGGAGTCGGCCAAGAGACCCAGTACTTC.

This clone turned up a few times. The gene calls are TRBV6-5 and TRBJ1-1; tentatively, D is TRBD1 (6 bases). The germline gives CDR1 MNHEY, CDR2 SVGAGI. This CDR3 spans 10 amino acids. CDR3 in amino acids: CAGHHTEAFF. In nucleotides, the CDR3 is TGTGCGGGACACCACACTGAAGCTTTCTTT.

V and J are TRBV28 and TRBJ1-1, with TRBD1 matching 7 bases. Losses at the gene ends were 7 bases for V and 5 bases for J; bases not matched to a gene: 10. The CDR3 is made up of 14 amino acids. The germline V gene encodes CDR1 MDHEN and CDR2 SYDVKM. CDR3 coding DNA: TGTGCCAGCACTGGGACAGATGGAAGTACTGAAGCTTTCTTT. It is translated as CASTGTDGSTEAFF.

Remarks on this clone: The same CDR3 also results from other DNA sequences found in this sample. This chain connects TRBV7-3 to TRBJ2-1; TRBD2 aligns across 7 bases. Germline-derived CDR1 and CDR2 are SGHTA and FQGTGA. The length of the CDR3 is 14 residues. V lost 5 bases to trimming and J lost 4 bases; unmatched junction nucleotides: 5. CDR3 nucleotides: TGTGCCAGCAGCCCGGGACTATCATACAATGAGCAGTTCTTC. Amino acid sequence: CASSPGLSYNEQFF.

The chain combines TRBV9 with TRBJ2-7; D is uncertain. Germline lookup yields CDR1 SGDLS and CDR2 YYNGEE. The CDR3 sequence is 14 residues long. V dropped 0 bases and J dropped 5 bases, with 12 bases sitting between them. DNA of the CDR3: TGTGCCAGCAGCGTAGTCCCCTCGAGCGACGAGCAGTACTTC. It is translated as CASSVVPSSDEQYF.

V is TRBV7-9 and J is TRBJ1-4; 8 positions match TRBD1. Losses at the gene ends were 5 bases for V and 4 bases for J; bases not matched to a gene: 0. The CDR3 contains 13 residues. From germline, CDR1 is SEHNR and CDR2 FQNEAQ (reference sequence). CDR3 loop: CASSGQGNEKLFF. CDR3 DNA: TGTGCCAGCAGCGGACAGGGTAATGAAAAACTGTTTTTT. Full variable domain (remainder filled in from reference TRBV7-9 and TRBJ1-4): DTGVSQNPRHKITKRGQNVTFRCDPISEHNRLYWYRQTLGQGPEFLTYFQNEAQLEKSRLLSDRFSAERPKGSFSTLEIQRTEQGDSAMYLCASSGQGNEKLFFGSGTQLSVL.

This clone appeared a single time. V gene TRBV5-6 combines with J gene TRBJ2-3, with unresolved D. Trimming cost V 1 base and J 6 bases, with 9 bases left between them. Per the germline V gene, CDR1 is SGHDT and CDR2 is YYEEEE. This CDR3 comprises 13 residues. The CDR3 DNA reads TGTGCCAGCAGCTTGATTGGGATGGATACGCAGTATTTT. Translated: CASSLIGMDTQYF.

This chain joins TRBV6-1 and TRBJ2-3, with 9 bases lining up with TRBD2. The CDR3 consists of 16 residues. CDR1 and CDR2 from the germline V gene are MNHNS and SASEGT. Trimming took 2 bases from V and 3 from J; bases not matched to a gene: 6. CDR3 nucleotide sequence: TGTGCCAGCAGTGAACTAGCGGGAAGAAGTACAGATACGCAGTATTTT. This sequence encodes CASSELAGRSTDTQYF.

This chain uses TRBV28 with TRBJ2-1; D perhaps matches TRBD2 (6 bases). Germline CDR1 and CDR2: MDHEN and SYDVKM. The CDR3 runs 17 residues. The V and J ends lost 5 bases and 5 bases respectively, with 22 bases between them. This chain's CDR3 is CASSKTGLRKRNNEQFF. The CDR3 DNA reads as TGTGCCAGCAGTAAGACGGGACTCCGGAAAAGGAACAATGAGCAGTTCTTC.

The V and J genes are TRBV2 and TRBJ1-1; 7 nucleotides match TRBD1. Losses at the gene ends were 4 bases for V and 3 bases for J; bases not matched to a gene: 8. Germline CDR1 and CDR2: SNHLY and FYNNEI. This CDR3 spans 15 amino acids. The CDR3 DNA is TGTGCCAGCAGTGGACGCCAAACAGGGGACACTGAAGCTTTCTTT. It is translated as CASSGRQTGDTEAFF.

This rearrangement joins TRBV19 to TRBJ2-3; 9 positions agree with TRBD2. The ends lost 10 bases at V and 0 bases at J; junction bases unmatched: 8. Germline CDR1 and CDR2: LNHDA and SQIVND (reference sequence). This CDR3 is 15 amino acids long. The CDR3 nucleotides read TGTGCCACTACCGACAGCGGGAGGAGCACAGATACGCAGTATTTT. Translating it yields CATTDSGRSTDTQYF.

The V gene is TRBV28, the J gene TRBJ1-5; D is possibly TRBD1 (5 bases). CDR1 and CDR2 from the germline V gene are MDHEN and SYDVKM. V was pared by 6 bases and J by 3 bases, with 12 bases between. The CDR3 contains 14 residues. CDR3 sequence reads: CASSTGWVNQPQHF. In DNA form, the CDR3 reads TGTGCCAGCAGCACAGGTTGGGTCAATCAGCCCCAGCATTTT.

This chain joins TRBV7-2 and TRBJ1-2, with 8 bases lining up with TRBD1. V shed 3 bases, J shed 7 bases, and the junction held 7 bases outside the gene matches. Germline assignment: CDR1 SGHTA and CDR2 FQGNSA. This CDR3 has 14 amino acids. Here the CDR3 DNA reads TGTGCCAGCAGCTTTTTGCCAGGGGGCACTGGCTACACCTTC. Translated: CASSFLPGGTGYTF. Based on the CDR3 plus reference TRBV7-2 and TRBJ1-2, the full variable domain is GAGVSQSPSNKVTEKGKDVELRCDPISGHTALYWYRQSLGQGLEFLIYFQGNSAPDKSGLPSDRFSAERTGGSVSTLTIQRTQQEDSAVYLCASSFLPGGTGYTFGSGTRLTVV.

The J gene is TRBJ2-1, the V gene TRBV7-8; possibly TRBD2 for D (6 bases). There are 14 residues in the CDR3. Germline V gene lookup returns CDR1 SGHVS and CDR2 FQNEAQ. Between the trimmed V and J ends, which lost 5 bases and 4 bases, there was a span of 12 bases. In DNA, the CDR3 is TGTGCCAGCAGCCGTGGACTATTTTACAATGAGCAGTTCTTC. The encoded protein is CASSRGLFYNEQFF. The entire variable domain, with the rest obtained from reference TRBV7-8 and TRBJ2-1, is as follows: GAGVSQSPRYKVAKRGQDVALRCDPISGHVSLFWYQQALGQGPEFLTYFQNEAQLDKSGLPSDRFFAERPEGSVSTLKIQRTQQEDSAVYLCASSRGLFYNEQFFGPGTRLTVL.

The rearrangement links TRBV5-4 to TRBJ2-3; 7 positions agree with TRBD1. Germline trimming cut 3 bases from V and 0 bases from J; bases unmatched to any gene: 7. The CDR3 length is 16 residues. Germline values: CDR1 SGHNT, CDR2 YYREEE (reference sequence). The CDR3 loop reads CASSYPDRASTDTQYF. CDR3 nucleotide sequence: TGTGCCAGCAGCTACCCCGACAGGGCTAGCACAGATACGCAGTATTTT.

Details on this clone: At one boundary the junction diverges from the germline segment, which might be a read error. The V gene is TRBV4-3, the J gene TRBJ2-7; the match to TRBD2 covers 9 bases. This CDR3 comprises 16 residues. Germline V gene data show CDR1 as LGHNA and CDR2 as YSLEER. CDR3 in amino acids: CASSQEGGTSSDEQYF. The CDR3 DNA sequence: TGCGCCAGCAGCCAAGAGGGGGGGACTAGCTCCGACGAGCAGTACTTC.

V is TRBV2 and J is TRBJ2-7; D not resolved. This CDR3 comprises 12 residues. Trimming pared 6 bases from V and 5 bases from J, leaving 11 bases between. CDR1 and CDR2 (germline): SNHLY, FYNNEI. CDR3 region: CASRENSDEQYF. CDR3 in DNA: TGTGCCAGCAGGGAAAACAGCGACGAGCAGTACTTC.

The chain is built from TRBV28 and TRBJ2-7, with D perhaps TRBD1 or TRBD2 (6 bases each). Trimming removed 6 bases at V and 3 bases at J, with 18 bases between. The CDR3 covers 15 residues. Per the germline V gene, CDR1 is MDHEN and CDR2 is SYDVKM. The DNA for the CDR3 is TGTGCCAGCAGCCGGGGGCGGGCTGCAAACTACGAGCAGTACTTC. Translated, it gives CASSRGRAANYEQYF.

In nucleotides, the CDR3 is TGTGCCAGCAGCCGAAGAAGACAGGGGAATTACGAGCAGTACTTC. This sequence encodes CASSRRRQGNYEQYF. V usage is TRBV11-2 and J usage is TRBJ2-7; TRBD1 aligns across 8 bases. The germline V gene encodes CDR1 SGHAT and CDR2 FQNNGV. CDR3 length: 15 residues. V gave up 5 bases and J gave up 4 bases; unmatched junction bases: 10.

The CDR3 is CASSLGPFTLSGANVLTF. The CDR3 region has the DNA TGTGCCAGCTCACTGGGACCGTTCACTCTCTCTGGGGCCAACGTCCTGACTTTC. V gene TRBV18 combines with J gene TRBJ2-6; D tentatively fits TRBD1 or TRBD2 (5 bases each). Trimming shortened V by 4 bases and J by 0 bases, and 16 bases separated the two germline ends. CDR1 KGHSH and CDR2 LQKENI come from the germline V gene. The CDR3 spans 18 residues.

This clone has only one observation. The CDR3 DNA reads as TGTGCCAGCAGCCAAGGTTATAGCGGGAGAGGGAATGAGCAGTTCTTC. Amino acids: CASSQGYSGRGNEQFF. The chain has TRBV7-9 and TRBJ2-1; 9 bases line up with TRBD2. The CDR3 totals 16 residues. The ends lost 5 bases at V and 7 bases at J; junction bases unmatched: 12. Germline CDR1 and CDR2: SEHNR and FQNEAQ (reference sequence).

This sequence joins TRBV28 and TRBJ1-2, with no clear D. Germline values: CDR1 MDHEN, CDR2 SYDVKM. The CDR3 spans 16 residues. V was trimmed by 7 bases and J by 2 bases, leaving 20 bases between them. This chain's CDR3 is CASTLPGTNLNYGYTF. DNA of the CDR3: TGTGCCAGCACCCTCCCCGGCACAAACCTAAACTATGGCTACACCTTC.

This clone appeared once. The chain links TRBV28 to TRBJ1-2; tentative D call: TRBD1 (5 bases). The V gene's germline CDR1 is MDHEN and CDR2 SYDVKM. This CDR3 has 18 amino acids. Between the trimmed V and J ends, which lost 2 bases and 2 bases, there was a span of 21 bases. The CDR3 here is CASSLPLRTGIGNYGYTF. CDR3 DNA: TGTGCCAGCAGTTTACCTCTGCGAACAGGTATAGGCAACTATGGCTACACCTTC.